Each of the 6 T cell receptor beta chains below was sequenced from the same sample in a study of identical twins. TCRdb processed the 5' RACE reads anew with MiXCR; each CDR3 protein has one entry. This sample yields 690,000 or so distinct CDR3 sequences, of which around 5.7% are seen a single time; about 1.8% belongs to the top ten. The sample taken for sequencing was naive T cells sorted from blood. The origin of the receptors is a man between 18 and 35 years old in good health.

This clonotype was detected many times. The CDR3 nucleotides read TGCGCCAGCAGCCAAGAAGGATGGGAGCAGTTCTTC. It codes for CASSQEGWEQFF. V and J are TRBV4-1 and TRBJ2-1; D gene unclear. This CDR3 contains 12 residues. The V and J ends lost 0 bases and 10 bases respectively, with 7 bases between them. The germline V gene has CDR1 MGHRA and CDR2 YSYEKL.

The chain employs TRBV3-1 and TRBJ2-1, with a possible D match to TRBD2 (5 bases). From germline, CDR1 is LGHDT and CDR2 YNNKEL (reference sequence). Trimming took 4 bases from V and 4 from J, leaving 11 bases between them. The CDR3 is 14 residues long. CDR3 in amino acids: CASSPSRRYNEQFF. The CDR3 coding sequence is TGTGCCAGCAGCCCCTCCCGGAGGTACAATGAGCAGTTCTTC.

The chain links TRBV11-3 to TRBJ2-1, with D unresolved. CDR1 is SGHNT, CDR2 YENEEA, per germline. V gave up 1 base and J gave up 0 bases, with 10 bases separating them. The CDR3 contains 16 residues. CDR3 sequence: CASSLGRKSSYNEQFF. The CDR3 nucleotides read TGTGCCAGCAGCTTAGGGAGAAAAAGCTCCTACAATGAGCAGTTCTTC.

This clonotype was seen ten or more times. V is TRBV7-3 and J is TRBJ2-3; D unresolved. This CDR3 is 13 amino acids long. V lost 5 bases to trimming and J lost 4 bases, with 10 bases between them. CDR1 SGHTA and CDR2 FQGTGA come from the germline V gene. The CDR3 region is CASSNMGSDTQYF. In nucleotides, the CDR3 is TGTGCCAGCAGCAATATGGGGTCAGATACGCAGTATTTT.

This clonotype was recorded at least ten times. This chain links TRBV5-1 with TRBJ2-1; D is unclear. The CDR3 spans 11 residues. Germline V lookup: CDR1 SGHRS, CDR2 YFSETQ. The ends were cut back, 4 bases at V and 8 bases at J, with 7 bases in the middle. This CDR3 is CASSVNDEQFF. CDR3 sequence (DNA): TGCGCCAGCAGCGTGAACGATGAGCAGTTCTTC.

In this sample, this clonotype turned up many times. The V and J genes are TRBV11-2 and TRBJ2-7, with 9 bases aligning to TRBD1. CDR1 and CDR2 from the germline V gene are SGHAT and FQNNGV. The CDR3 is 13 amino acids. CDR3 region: CASSLTGGYEQYV. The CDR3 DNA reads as TGCGCCAGCAGCTTGACAGGGGGCTACGAGCAGTACGTC.